The 19 T cell receptor beta chains below were found in one sample sequenced in a study of blood T cells in healthy people across ages. Primers used in a second PCR of about 7 to 11 cycles were a sample-barcoded 5' primer and a J-beta primer mix. TCRdb analysed the 5' RACE reads with MiXCR anew, one entry per CDR3 protein. Of about 1.4 million distinct CDR3 sequences listed, roughly 59% are singletons. Sequencing was performed on blood. The source of these receptors is a man aged 18 to 35 in good health.

The rearrangement joins TRBV20-1 to TRBJ2-5; no clear D. Germline V gene sequence: CDR1 DFQATT, CDR2 SNEGSKA (reference sequence). Trimming took off 6 bases at V and 3 bases at J, with 8 bases between the two ends. CDR3 length: 11 amino acids. The CDR3 loop reads CSAKAEETQYF. The CDR3 DNA follows: TGCAGTGCAAAGGCAGAAGAGACCCAGTACTTC.

The J gene is TRBJ2-3, the V gene TRBV29-1; 12 nucleotides agree with TRBD2. V dropped 7 bases and J dropped 6; count of bases not matched to a gene: 5. CDR1 SQVTM and CDR2 ANQGSEA come from the germline V gene. The CDR3 covers 13 residues. This chain's CDR3 is CSGTLAGGDTQYF. The CDR3, as DNA: TGCAGCGGAACCCTAGCGGGAGGGGATACGCAGTATTTT.

This clonotype was counted between two and nine times. This rearrangement joins TRBV7-2 to TRBJ2-4; D is possibly TRBD2 (7 bases). The assigned J gene may be wrong: the sequence end matches TRBJ2-7 better. The CDR3 has 14 amino acids. The germline V gene has CDR1 SGHTA and CDR2 FQGNSA. CDR3 protein: CASSEGGSKYEQYF. The CDR3 DNA sequence: TGTGCCAGCAGTGAGGGGGGGAGTAAGTACGAGCAGTACTTC.

CDR3 protein: CASSQERGMAGAYEQYF. The CDR3 coding sequence is TGCGCCAGCAGCCAAGAGAGGGGGATGGCGGGCGCCTACGAGCAGTACTTC. The chain recombines TRBV4-3 with TRBJ2-7; weak D call: TRBD1 (6 bases). In germline, CDR1 is LGHNA, CDR2 YSLEER. V lost 0 bases, J lost 2 bases, and 17 bases lay in between. The CDR3 loop spans 17 amino acids.

In its sample, this clonotype was seen a few times. The J gene is TRBJ2-1, the V gene TRBV28, with D possibly matching TRBD2 (5 bases). The CDR3 runs to 15 residues. CDR1 and CDR2 from the germline V gene are MDHEN and SYDVKM. V gave up 8 bases and J gave up 8 bases, with 22 bases separating them. CDR3 sequence reads: CASPPAGRNSDEQFF. The CDR3 DNA sequence: TGTGCCAGCCCACCGGCTGGGAGAAATAGCGATGAGCAGTTCTTC.

This clonotype was counted between two and nine times. The chain is built from TRBV10-3 and TRBJ2-5; the D is unclear. This CDR3 is built from 13 residues. Between the trimmed V and J ends, which lost 5 bases and 3 bases, there was a span of 10 bases. CDR1 and CDR2 from the germline V gene are ENHRY and SYGVKD. The CDR3 DNA reads TGTGCCATCAGTAGGGCTTCAAAAGAGACCCAGTACTTC. It is translated as CAISRASKETQYF.

This clonotype has more than one count but fewer than ten. This chain links TRBV4-1 with TRBJ2-4; tentative D call: TRBD1 (6 bases). The germline CDR1 and CDR2 sequences are MGHRA and YSYEKL. The CDR3 extends over 13 amino acids. Trimming left V 5 bases short and J 13 bases short, with 18 bases between. Here the CDR3 DNA reads TGCGCCAGCAGCGACGACCTCAGGGGTGAGCAGTACTTC. Translation gives CASSDDLRGEQYF.

The genes are TRBV9 and TRBJ2-5; 7 bases line up with TRBD2. This CDR3 is built from 17 residues. The junction had 9 bases not matched to a gene; V was cut back by 0 bases and J by 1 base. CDR1 is SGDLS and CDR2 is YYNGEE in the germline V gene. The CDR3 loop is CASSVDYGGGGQETQYF. The CDR3 DNA reads as TGTGCCAGCAGCGTAGATTACGGTGGCGGGGGCCAAGAGACCCAGTACTTC.

The chain combines TRBV4-3 with TRBJ2-7; D unresolved. Per germline, CDR1 LGHNA and CDR2 YSLEER. V dropped 1 base and J dropped 1 base, with 14 bases sitting between them. The CDR3 spans 16 residues. The CDR3 sequence is CASSQGSVAGSYEQYF. The CDR3 DNA is TGCGCCAGCAGCCAAGGATCCGTGGCTGGTTCCTACGAGCAGTACTTC.

This clonotype occurred a few times. The chain couples TRBV20-1 to TRBJ1-2; 8 bases align to TRBD1. The length of the CDR3 is 15 residues. V was pared by 6 bases and J by 4 bases, with 13 bases of the junction left unmatched. Germline V CDR1 and CDR2: DFQATT, SNEGSKA (reference sequence). CDR3 DNA: TGCAGTGCCACCACCCTGGACAGGGCAGTCTATGGCTACACCTTC. Protein: CSATTLDRAVYGYTF.

V and J are TRBV10-2 and TRBJ1-5; TRBD1 matches 8 bases. V lost 2 bases and J lost 2; bases outside the gene matches: 8. This CDR3 has 17 residues. Germline V gives CDR1 WSHSY, CDR2 SAAADI. CDR3 DNA: TGCGCCAGCAGTGAGAAGGGACAGGCGAGAGGCAATCAGCCCCAGCATTTT. Its translation is CASSEKGQARGNQPQHF.

V and J are TRBV5-5 and TRBJ1-1; D is possibly TRBD1 (5 bases). CDR3 size: 17 residues. V lost 1 base and J 1 base, leaving 17 bases between the germline ends. Germline values: CDR1 SGHKS, CDR2 YYEKEE (reference sequence). The CDR3 sequence is CASSLPRTQEGNTEAFF. CDR3 coding DNA: TGTGCCAGCAGCTTGCCGCGGACACAAGAAGGGAACACTGAAGCTTTCTTT. Supplemented by reference TRBV5-5 and TRBJ1-1, the full variable domain reads DAGVTQSPTHLIKTRGQQVTLRCSPISGHKSVSWYQQVLGQGPQFIFQYYEKEERGRGNFPDRFSARQFPNYSSELNVNALLLGDSALYLCASSLPRTQEGNTEAFFGQGTRLTVV.

The rearrangement uses TRBV20-1 and TRBJ1-6; TRBD1 might be the D (6 bases). This CDR3 contains 16 residues. Germline V gene lookup returns CDR1 DFQATT and CDR2 SNEGSKA (reference sequence). Trimming cost V 1 base and J 3 bases, with 13 bases left between them. This chain's CDR3 is CSARVTGIFYNSPLHF. The CDR3 DNA is TGCAGTGCTAGAGTCACAGGGATCTTCTATAATTCACCCCTCCACTTT.

CDR3: CASSRDRTPGGTQYF. CDR3 DNA: TGTGCCAGCAGCCGAGACAGGACTCCAGGGGGGACCCAGTACTTC. The rearrangement links TRBV14 to TRBJ2-5; 7 bases map to TRBD1. V lost 4 bases and J lost 7; bases outside the gene matches: 12. Germline V CDR1 and CDR2: SGHDN, FVKESK. The CDR3 runs 15 residues. Full variable domain (rest looked up from reference TRBV14 and TRBJ2-5): EAGVTQFPSHSVIEKGQTVTLRCDPISGHDNLYWYRRVMGKEIKFLLHFVKESKQDESGMPNNRFLAERTGGTYSTLKVQPAELEDSGVYFCASSRDRTPGGTQYFGPGTRLLVL.

This rearrangement joins TRBV27 to TRBJ2-3; possibly TRBD2 for D (6 bases). The germline gives CDR1 MNHEY, CDR2 SMNVEV (reference sequence). V gave up 5 bases and J gave up 4 bases, with 10 bases separating them. This CDR3 comprises 13 residues. CDR3 loop: CASSRGGSDTQYF. CDR3 coding DNA: TGTGCCAGCAGTCGGGGAGGATCAGATACGCAGTATTTT.

The sample holds a few counts of this clonotype. The rearrangement uses TRBV20-1 and TRBJ2-3; 9 positions agree with TRBD2. With 1 base clipped from V and 0 bases from J, the junction kept 2 bases outside the gene matches. The germline V gene has CDR1 DFQATT and CDR2 SNEGSKA (reference sequence). The CDR3 totals 15 residues. CDR3 bases: TGCAGTGCTAGAGGACTAGCGGATAGCACAGATACGCAGTATTTT. Translated, it gives CSARGLADSTDTQYF.

This clonotype appeared a few times. The J gene is TRBJ2-3, the V gene TRBV6-5; TRBD1 or TRBD2 may be the D gene (5 bases each). This CDR3 region has 14 residues. Germline V gene sequence: CDR1 MNHEY, CDR2 SVGAGI. Trimming removed 2 bases at V and 4 bases at J, with 10 bases between. CDR3 sequence: CASSYRGEPDTQYF. CDR3 DNA: TGTGCCAGCAGTTACAGGGGAGAACCAGATACGCAGTATTTT.

The V and J genes are TRBV12-3 or TRBV12-4 and TRBJ2-2; 9 nucleotides match TRBD2. With 4 bases clipped from V and 2 bases from J, the junction kept 2 bases outside the gene matches. This CDR3 contains 15 residues. This CDR3 is CASSSSGTNTGELFF. In nucleotides, the CDR3 is TGTGCCAGCAGTTCTAGCGGGACCAACACCGGGGAGCTGTTTTTT.

This clonotype was recorded a few times. The chain carries TRBV7-9 and TRBJ2-7; D remains ambiguous. Trimming shortened V by 5 bases and J by 3 bases, and 14 bases separated the two germline ends. There are 14 residues in the CDR3. Germline CDR1 SEHNR, CDR2 FQNEAQ (reference sequence). CDR3 protein: CASSPTFPNYEQYF. CDR3 bases: TGTGCCAGCAGCCCTACCTTCCCGAACTACGAGCAGTACTTC.